The clone carrying this T cell receptor (beta chain) was recorded only once. The record originates from a study of blood T cells in healthy people across ages. Using a J-beta primer mix together with a sample-barcoded 5' primer, a second PCR was run for roughly 6 to 12 cycles. TCRdb ran MiXCR on the 5' RACE reads and lists one entry per CDR3 protein. The sample comprises over 1,200,000 distinct CDR3 sequences, 45% to 70% of which are singletons, and 6.7% rests with the top ten. Looked up from germline, CDR1 is MGHRA and CDR2 is YSYEKL. The germline V and J ends were trimmed by 4 bases and 1 base, with 16 bases remaining between them. The CDR3 extends over 16 amino acids.

This sequence originates from a man between 18 and 29 years old in good health. This chain connects TRBV4-1 to TRBJ1-1; D perhaps matches TRBD1 (5 bases). Sequencing used blood. The CDR3 protein is CASSLREGFKNTEAFF. Written as DNA, the CDR3 is TGCGCCAGCAGCCTCCGAGAGGGGTTCAAGAACACTGAAGCTTTCTTT.